These 2 T cell receptor beta chains share one sample of origin, sequenced in a study of T cells in Graves' hyperthyroidism and ophthalmopathy. Regions amplified from RNA transcripts were the TCR beta CDR3 regions. First-round RT-PCR targeting the TCR CDR3 was performed with the HTBI primer set. TCRdb re-called the multiplex PCR reads through MiXCR, storing one row per CDR3 protein. The data show about 560,000 distinct CDR3 sequences, 16% seen once. The sample consisted of blood. These receptors were taken from a young woman with Graves' hyperthyroidism.

This clonotype was counted ten times or more. The chain uses TRBV18 and TRBJ1-1, with D hard to call. Trimming pared 2 bases from V and 1 base from J, leaving 8 bases between. Germline V lookup: CDR1 KGHSH, CDR2 LQKENI. CDR3 size: 14 residues. CDR3 residues: CASSPTPSNTEAFF. CDR3 DNA: TGTGCCAGCTCACCAACCCCGTCGAACACTGAAGCTTTCTTT.

This clonotype was recorded many times. V is TRBV3-1 and J is TRBJ1-1; possibly TRBD1 for D (5 bases). Germline V gene data show CDR1 as LGHDT and CDR2 as YNNKEL (reference sequence). This CDR3 is built from 13 residues. Trimming shortened V by 1 base and J by 5 bases, and 8 bases separated the two germline ends. Here the CDR3 reads CASSQAGGTEAFF. Here the CDR3 DNA reads TGTGCCAGCAGCCAAGCGGGGGGAACTGAAGCTTTCTTT.